These 17 T cell receptor beta chains originate from one sample sequenced in a study of T cells in Graves' hyperthyroidism and ophthalmopathy. TCR beta CDR3 regions were amplified from RNA. Primed by the HTBI set, a first-round RT-PCR was run on the TCR CDR3. TCRdb fed the multiplex PCR reads into MiXCR, producing one record per CDR3 protein. The sample has over 150,000 distinct CDR3 sequences; around 17% are singletons. Sequencing was carried out using blood. The receptors were sampled from a woman aged 45-59 years with Graves' hyperthyroidism.

This clonotype was seen many times. V usage is TRBV4-1 and J usage is TRBJ2-3; either TRBD1 or TRBD2 may fit D (5 bases each). V lost 2 bases to trimming and J lost 0 bases, with 12 bases between them. CDR3 length: 16 amino acids. CDR1 and CDR2 from the germline V gene are MGHRA and YSYEKL. The CDR3 nucleotides are TGCGCCAGCAGCCAACCTCGGGGCGGTAGCACAGATACGCAGTATTTT. Translating gives CASSQPRGGSTDTQYF.

J is TRBJ2-5 and V is TRBV5-5; 7 bases are a match to TRBD1. The ends lost 3 bases at V and 2 bases at J; junction bases unmatched: 13. The CDR3 extends over 17 amino acids. Germline V lookup: CDR1 SGHKS, CDR2 YYEKEE (reference sequence). The CDR3 DNA reads as TGTGCCAGCAGCTCAGTCGGGACAGTGAAGATTCAAGAGACCCAGTACTTC. Encoded protein: CASSSVGTVKIQETQYF.

This clonotype was observed many times. The chain links TRBV7-2 to TRBJ1-5; tentatively, D is TRBD1 (5 bases). The CDR3 covers 13 residues. Germline lookup yields CDR1 SGHTA and CDR2 FQGNSA. Trimming stripped 3 bases from V and 6 bases from J, with 9 bases between. The CDR3 region has the DNA TGTGCCAGCAGCTTTTCTGGGGGTCAGCCCCAGCATTTT. Translated: CASSFSGGQPQHF.

This clonotype was counted many times. The rearrangement joins TRBV5-1 to TRBJ2-1; TRBD1 matches 8 bases. Losses at the gene ends were 7 bases for V and 8 bases for J; bases not matched to a gene: 11. CDR1 is SGHRS, CDR2 YFSETQ, per germline. The CDR3 contains 14 residues. The CDR3 DNA is TGCGCCAGCGGTCGTTCAGGGGGCCCGGATGAGCAGTTCTTC. It encodes CASGRSGGPDEQFF.

This clonotype was seen at least ten times. The chain recombines TRBV9 with TRBJ2-7; D uncertain. CDR3 length equals 13 residues. Deletions cut 3 bases from V and 7 bases from J, with 14 bases between. The germline gives CDR1 SGDLS, CDR2 YYNGEE. The CDR3 is CASSAGPTGEQYF. The CDR3 coding sequence is TGTGCCAGCAGCGCCGGACCCACTGGAGAGCAGTACTTC. Drawing the rest from reference TRBV9 and TRBJ2-7, the complete variable domain is DSGVTQTPKHLITATGQRVTLRCSPRSGDLSVYWYQQSLDQGLQFLIQYYNGEERAKGNILERFSAQQFPDLHSELNLSSLELGDSALYFCASSAGPTGEQYFGPGTRLTVT.

V gene TRBV20-1 combines with J gene TRBJ1-5; 8 bases map to TRBD1. The junction had 2 bases not matched to a gene; V was cut back by 1 base and J by 6 bases. The CDR3 extends over 13 amino acids. Germline V lookup: CDR1 DFQATT, CDR2 SNEGSKA (reference sequence). The CDR3 coding sequence is TGCAGTGCTAGAGGCAGGGGGCTTCAGCCCCAGCATTTT. Amino acids: CSARGRGLQPQHF.

This chain connects TRBV27 to TRBJ1-5, with D possibly being TRBD1 (6 bases). Germline V gene data show CDR1 as MNHEY and CDR2 as SMNVEV (reference sequence). V was pared by 10 bases and J by 3 bases, with 13 bases between. The CDR3 covers 13 residues. The CDR3 nucleotides are TGTGCCACGAGGGGGGTTGTCAATCAGCCCCAGCATTTT. Protein sequence: CATRGVVNQPQHF.

Ten or more counts support this clonotype. The rearrangement links TRBV12-3 or TRBV12-4 to TRBJ1-1; TRBD1 aligns across 7 bases. V was pared by 6 bases and J by 4 bases, with 5 bases of the junction left unmatched. This CDR3 is 13 amino acids long. The CDR3 bases are TGTGCCAGCAGCCCCAGGGGGGGCACTGAAGCTTTCTTT. This sequence encodes CASSPRGGTEAFF.

Many counts were recorded for this clonotype. J is TRBJ2-5 and V is TRBV4-1; a possible D gene is TRBD1 (5 bases). The CDR3 spans 14 residues. V was trimmed by 2 bases and J by 7 bases, leaving 14 bases between them. The V gene's germline CDR1 is MGHRA and CDR2 YSYEKL. In nucleotides, the CDR3 is TGCGCCAGCAGCCAACCATCGGGCCAGGGGACCCAGTACTTC. This gives the protein CASSQPSGQGTQYF.

This clonotype was seen repeatedly, ten times or more. The rearrangement uses TRBV24-1 and TRBJ2-3; 7 nucleotides align to TRBD2. V lost 4 bases to trimming and J lost 0 bases; unmatched junction nucleotides: 9. The CDR3 is made up of 17 amino acids. CDR1 is KGHDR and CDR2 is SFDVKD in the germline V gene. The CDR3 DNA sequence: TGTGCCACCAGTGACCGACCCCGACTAGCAAGCACAGATACGCAGTATTTT. Encoded protein: CATSDRPRLASTDTQYF.

The sample holds many counts of this clonotype. Written as DNA, the CDR3 is TGTGCCAGCAGCTTAGAGACCGGGACTAGCGGGAGACGCAATGAGCAGTTCTTC. This encodes CASSLETGTSGRRNEQFF. V is TRBV11-2 and J is TRBJ2-1; TRBD2 aligns across 14 bases. V shed 0 bases and J 6 bases; nucleotides not matched to a gene: 7. CDR1 is SGHAT, CDR2 FQNNGV, per germline. This CDR3 has 18 amino acids.

This clonotype was detected ten times or more. The chain has TRBV2 and TRBJ1-2, with D possibly being TRBD1 (6 bases). Per germline, CDR1 SNHLY and CDR2 FYNNEI. This CDR3 is built from 11 residues. V was clipped by 8 bases and J by 3 bases, with 7 bases between them. CDR3 DNA: TGTGCCAGCGGGGGCGACTATGGCTACACCTTC. It yields the protein CASGGDYGYTF. The full variable domain, in which reference TRBV2 and TRBJ1-2 provide the parts outside the CDR3, is EPEVTQTPSHQVTQMGQEVILRCVPISNHLYFYWYRQILGQKVEFLVSFYNNEISEKSEIFDDQFSVERPDGSNFTLKIRSTKLEDSAMYFCASGGDYGYTFGSGTRLTVV.

As to this clonotype: One end of the junction is discordant with germline, which a read error may explain. The chain recombines TRBV10-3 with TRBJ2-5; 9 bases agree with TRBD1. CDR1 is ENHRY and CDR2 is SYGVKD in the germline V gene. The CDR3 is 14 amino acids. CDR3 protein: CAISEDRGVAFLDF. DNA for the CDR3: TGTGCCATCAGTGAGGACAGGGGGGTAGCTTTTTTGGACTTC.

At least ten counts were recorded for this clonotype. V usage is TRBV12-3 or TRBV12-4 and J usage is TRBJ2-2, with no clear D. Trimming removed 6 bases at V and 5 bases at J, with 10 bases between. This CDR3 comprises 13 residues. CDR3 sequence (DNA): TGTGCCAGCAGGAGGAGTGAAACCGGGGAGCTGTTTTTT. Protein: CASRRSETGELFF.

This chain uses TRBV11-2 with TRBJ2-6; no firm D call. V lost 1 base, J lost 0 bases, and 4 bases lay in between. In germline, CDR1 is SGHAT, CDR2 FQNNGV. This CDR3 has 15 residues. The CDR3: CASSLVASGANVLTF. CDR3 bases: TGTGCCAGCAGCTTAGTGGCCTCTGGGGCCAACGTCCTGACTTTC.

V is TRBV6-1 and J is TRBJ1-2; 11 bases agree with TRBD1. With V trimmed by 5 bases and J by 5 bases, 7 bases remained unmatched. This CDR3 has 15 amino acids. CDR1 MNHNS and CDR2 SASEGT come from the germline V gene. The CDR3 DNA reads TGTGCCAGCAGTCAGGACAGGGGGCTTTTTTATGGCTACACCTTC. Translating gives CASSQDRGLFYGYTF.

A few counts support this clonotype. This rearrangement joins TRBV11-3 to TRBJ1-3; D not certain. The V gene lost 0 bases and the J gene lost 7 bases, with 13 bases spanning the gap. Germline-derived CDR1 and CDR2 are SGHNT and YENEEA. CDR3 length equals 15 residues. The CDR3 nucleotides are TGTGCCAGCAGCTTAGATACTCGAGGAAGGAACACCATATATTTT. Translated, it gives CASSLDTRGRNTIYF.